This TCR beta chain derives from a study of T cells in Graves' hyperthyroidism and ophthalmopathy. This clonotype was detected only a few times. Its antigen remains unknown. V lost 0 bases and J lost 4, with 13 bases in between. This CDR3 comprises 15 residues. Germline-derived CDR1 and CDR2 are SGHRS and YFSETQ. Study conclusions and caveats: Most clonotypes expanded in the thyroid (above 0.001) were also present in blood.

Amplified TCR beta CDR3 regions derived from RNA transcripts. TCR CDR3 regions were first amplified by RT-PCR with HTBI primers. Each CDR3 protein is one row after TCRdb ran MiXCR on the multiplex PCR reads. The sample contains some 490,000 distinct CDR3 sequences, 20% to 25% of which appear only once. Sequencing was done on a sample of blood. V and J are TRBV5-1 and TRBJ1-1; D is uncertain. The receptor's source is a woman in her 70s with Graves' ophthalmopathy. CDR3 residues: CASSLVGIDPTEAFF. The DNA of the CDR3 is TGCGCCAGCAGCTTGGTCGGGATCGACCCCACTGAAGCTTTCTTT.